The sequence of this T cell receptor (beta chain) was determined in a study of T cell changes during pregnancy in multiple sclerosis. Trimming took 7 bases from V and 0 from J, leaving 12 bases between them. The CDR3 spans 14 residues. The germline V gene encodes CDR1 SGHTA and CDR2 FQGNSA. Assay: immunoSEQ multiplex PCR; the TCRdb copy retains only in-frame clones and omits some. The sample has more than 55,000 clones; 85% to 95% are singletons. V and J are TRBV7-2 and TRBJ1-2, with D unresolved. The source of this sequence is a female donor with multiple sclerosis, enrolled in a pregnancy study. The sample in question was peripheral blood, obtained in the first trimester of pregnancy. CDR3 sequence (DNA): TGTGCCAGCACTCCCCCAGAAGCTAACTATGGCTACACCTTC. Amino acid sequence: CASTPPEANYGYTF.